Detailed here is one T cell receptor (beta chain). This clonotype was counted ten times or more. There is no known antigen for this receptor. No base-level quality is on record; no much larger clone is a single base apart. This sample is drawn from a study of blood T cells in healthy people across ages (dated by TCRdb to about 2015). Context from the whole study: In model experiments, roughly one uniquely barcoded TCR beta cDNA molecule per two T cells was captured by template switching. The study measured age-related changes in TCR beta repertoire diversity using deep sequencing normalized with unique cDNA molecular identifiers. The donors were split into four age groups: young (average about 16 years), middle-aged (nearly 40), aged (roughly 68) and long-lived (roughly 88). Two additional independent replicas of 1 million unique cDNA reads from the same blood draw were analyzed for two donors (one aged 18 to 30 and one aged 80 or older). What the research found in general, with its limitations: The CMV infection status of donors was not known, potentially confounding age-related changes in expanded clonotypes. Estimates of total diversity based on one million sequenced T cells were regarded as lower bounds and as underestimates. Observed TCR beta diversity per million T cells fell roughly linearly with age, and a significant reduction was already apparent by age around 40. Observed TCR beta diversity correlated strongly with the percentage of naive T cells measured by flow cytometry. Conclusive comparison of naive and antigen-experienced compartments was prevented by the profiling of bulk unsorted PBMCs. The long-lived group showed more naive CD4+ T cells, fewer expanded clones and increased TCR diversity than the aged group, suggesting age selection.

CDR1 is given as DFQATT and CDR2 as SNEGSKA, both from the germline V gene (reference sequence). The CDR3 goes from the cysteine to the phenylalanine over 15 residues. This entry keeps only the CDR3 DNA: 45 bases, framed from base 1. V trim: 6 bases; J trim: 0 bases; unmatched bases: 6. The receptor library was made with 5' RACE. Sequencing relied on an Illumina HiSeq 2500. A second PCR of roughly 6 to 11 cycles was run with a J-beta primer mix and a sample-barcoded 5' primer. A template-switch 5' adaptor carrying 12 random nucleotides introduced a unique molecular identifier onto each TCR beta cDNA molecule. Each sample yielded at least 2.5 million CDR3-containing paired-end reads. First-strand cDNA was synthesized from all RNA with the Mint cDNA synthesis kit, primed by a TRBC-specific oligonucleotide. Following uracil-DNA glycosylase treatment, all cDNA underwent a first 18-cycle PCR with the universal primers M1SS and BC2_uni_R. The published analysis was carried out like this. Normalization of each sample was performed by random selection of 1 million high-quality reads, each carrying a distinct molecular identifier. Instead of being binned into consensus sequences, reads with shared molecular identifiers were discarded. MiTCR, set to a Q25 quality threshold and the strictest error-elimination algorithm, was used for CDR3 identification, clonotype clustering and error correction. A nonparametric unseen species model using Euler transformation provided a lower-bound estimate of total TCR beta diversity. TCRdb passed the public sequencing reads through fastp at Q25 and MiXCR, retaining productive beta sequences. Each CDR3 protein appears once, grouped with its most common genes and DNA. The V and J calls here are based on TCRdb, not the publication. For this sample there are about 930,000 distinct CDR3 sequences; 25% to 30% appear just once. The ten biggest clones cover roughly 10% of the sample.

Donors were 35 to 40 systemically healthy Caucasian individuals from Russia aged roughly 6 to 95 years. About 10 milliliters of peripheral blood were collected from each donor into EDTA-treated Vacutainer tubes. PBMCs were isolated by Ficoll-Paque density-gradient centrifugation, with at least 7 million obtained per sample. Trizol reagent was used to extract total RNA from the PBMCs, yielding at least 5 micrograms per sample. For every donor, flow cytometry on a PBMC aliquot measured the percentage of naive CD45RAhigh/CD27high T cells. Another study also made use of these data, one on T cells of mothers and their children. As that second paper reports: Nine systemically healthy Caucasian individuals served as donors, namely three mothers together with their six children. cDNA synthesis used all of the extracted RNA, with 1.5 ug of RNA in each 15 ul reaction. In the second PCR, the M1S primer introduced both the sample barcodes and 2-4 random nucleotides. More than 8 million TCR beta CDR3 reads were obtained from each mother, and 2.5 million to 3.5 million reads were obtained from each child. In both related and unrelated pairs, thymic selection shapes the output of TCR recombination in a similar way, with inherited differences having only a minor effect. Normalized repertoire overlap was always found to be slightly, but never significantly, higher in related mother-child pairs than in unrelated mother-child pairs. With a sensitivity of approximately 100 clones per million clonotypes, no persistent microchimeric T cell clones were detected. To look for features that set related mother-child pairs apart from unrelated individuals, the researchers ran deep NGS to compare the TCR beta repertoires of mothers and children. The mean age was approximately 41 +/- 4 years for the mothers and approximately 11 +/- 4 years for the children. After adapter ligation with NEBNext reagents, the libraries were sequenced on Illumina HiSeq 2000 with 100+100 nt paired-end reads. To prevent cross-contamination, the mother and child libraries were prepared one month apart and sequenced in separate runs. For each donor, somewhere between roughly 500,000 and 2,100,000 distinct TCR beta clonotypes were identified. Naive TCR beta clonotypes were estimated from low-frequency clonotypes matched to each donor's FACS-determined naive share, without sorting.

The origin of this receptor is a woman in her thirties or forties in good health. The rearranged chain carries TRBV20-1 and TRBJ2-5; 11 of the junction bases match TRBD2. The source material was blood. The base sequence is TGCAGTGCCCAAGGGACTAGCGGTAACCAAGAGACCCAGTACTTC. Translated, it reads CSAQGTSGNQETQYF.